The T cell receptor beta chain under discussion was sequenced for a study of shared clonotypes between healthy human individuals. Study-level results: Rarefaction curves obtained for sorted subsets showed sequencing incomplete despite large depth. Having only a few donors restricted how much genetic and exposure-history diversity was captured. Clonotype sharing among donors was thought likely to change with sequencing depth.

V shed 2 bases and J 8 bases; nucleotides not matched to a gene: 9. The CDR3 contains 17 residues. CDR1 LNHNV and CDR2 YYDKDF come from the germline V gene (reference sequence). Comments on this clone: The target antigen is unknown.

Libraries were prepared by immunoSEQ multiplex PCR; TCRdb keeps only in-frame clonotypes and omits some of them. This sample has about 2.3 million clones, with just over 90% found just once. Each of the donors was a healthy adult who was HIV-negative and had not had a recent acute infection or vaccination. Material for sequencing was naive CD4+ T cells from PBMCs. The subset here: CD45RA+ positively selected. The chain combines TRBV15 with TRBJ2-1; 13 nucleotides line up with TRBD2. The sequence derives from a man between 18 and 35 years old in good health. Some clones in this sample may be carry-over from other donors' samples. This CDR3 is CATSRKLAGGLDDEQFF. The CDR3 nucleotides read TGTGCCACCAGCAGAAAACTAGCGGGAGGGCTAGACGATGAGCAGTTCTTC.